This entry concerns a single TCR beta chain. The sample originates from a study of blood T cell repertoires in COVID-19. Study-wide context: Some COVID-19 samples were acute and others convalescent; all came from the United States, Italy and Spain. PBMCs, B-cell-depleted T cells, or T cells were the source of the cDNA or gDNA that made up the material.

The authors' processing: Amplification from reference gene primers served as the basis for estimated nucleated cell counts. Assay used: immunoSEQ multiplex PCR; TCRdb lists only in-frame clones, some missing. Clonal size and the V and J genes are those of that table, whereas D and trimming came from the DNA. The sample lists about 14,000 clones, 73% occurring once. Germline V gene sequence: CDR1 LNHNV, CDR2 YYDKDF (reference sequence). CDR3 length equals 14 residues. The J segment lost 8 bases and the V segment lost 5 bases, leaving 6 bases of the junction unmatched. J is TRBJ1-4 and V is TRBV15, with 9 bases aligning to TRBD1. The TCR comes from a man aged 70-80 years with acute or convalescent COVID-19. Sequenced input: peripheral blood. The CDR3 nucleotides read TGTGCCACCAGCGCACAGGGGGCCAAGGAAAAACTGTTTTTT. Amino acid sequence: CATSAQGAKEKLFF.